This section outlines one TCR beta chain sequence together with its context. Antigen: not known. One end of the junction fails to match germline, which may point to a read error. Germline lookup yields CDR1 MRHNA and CDR2 SNTAGT. There are 15 residues in the CDR3. The assay was immunoSEQ multiplex PCR, and TCRdb's table has in-frame clones only and misses some. The sample records approximately 110,000 clones, under 85% being singletons. The sample comes from a study of T cell responses to AZD1222 COVID-19 vaccine. Whole-study findings and limits: Most donors were white British, females outnumbered males, and clonal diversity was possibly underestimated. The number of AZD1222 recipients seropositive at baseline was only five to seven.

The sequenced sample was peripheral blood, obtained on day 0 of AZD1222 vaccination. This receptor was obtained from an adult in good health. The V and J genes are TRBV6-4 and TRBJ1-1; TRBD1 is a possible D gene (6 bases). In DNA form, the CDR3 reads TGTGCCAGCAGTTCGGAGGTGCAGGGGAACGCTGAAGCTTTCTTT. It is translated as CASSSEVQGNAEAFF.